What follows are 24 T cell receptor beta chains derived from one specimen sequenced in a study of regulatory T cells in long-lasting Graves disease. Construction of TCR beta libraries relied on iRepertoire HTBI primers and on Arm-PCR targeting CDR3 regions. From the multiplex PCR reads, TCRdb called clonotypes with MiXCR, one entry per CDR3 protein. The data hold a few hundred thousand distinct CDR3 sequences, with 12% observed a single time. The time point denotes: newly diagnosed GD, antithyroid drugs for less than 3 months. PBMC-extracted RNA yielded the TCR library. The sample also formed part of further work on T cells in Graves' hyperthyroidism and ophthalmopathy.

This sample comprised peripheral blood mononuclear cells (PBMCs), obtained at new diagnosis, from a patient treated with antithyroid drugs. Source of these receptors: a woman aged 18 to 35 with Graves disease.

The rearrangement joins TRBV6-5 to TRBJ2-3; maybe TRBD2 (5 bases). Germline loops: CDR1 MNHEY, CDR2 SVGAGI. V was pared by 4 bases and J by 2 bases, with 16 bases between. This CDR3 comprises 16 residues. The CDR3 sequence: CASSSLRSGNTDTQYF. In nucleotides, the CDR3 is TGTGCCAGCAGTTCCCTTAGGAGCGGTAACACAGATACGCAGTATTTT.

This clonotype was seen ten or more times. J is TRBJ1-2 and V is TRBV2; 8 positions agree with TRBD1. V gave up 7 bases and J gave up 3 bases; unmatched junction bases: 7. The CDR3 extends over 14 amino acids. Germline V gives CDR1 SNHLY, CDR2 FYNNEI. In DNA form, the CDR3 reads TGTGCCAGCACTGATACAGGGGGACACTATGGCTACACCTTC. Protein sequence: CASTDTGGHYGYTF.

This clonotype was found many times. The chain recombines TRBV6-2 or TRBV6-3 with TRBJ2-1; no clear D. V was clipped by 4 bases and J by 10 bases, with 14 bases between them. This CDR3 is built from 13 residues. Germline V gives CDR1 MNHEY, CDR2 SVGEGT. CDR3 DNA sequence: TGTGCCAGCAGTTCCAGCTCCATTGTGGAGCAGTTCTTC. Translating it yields CASSSSSIVEQFF.

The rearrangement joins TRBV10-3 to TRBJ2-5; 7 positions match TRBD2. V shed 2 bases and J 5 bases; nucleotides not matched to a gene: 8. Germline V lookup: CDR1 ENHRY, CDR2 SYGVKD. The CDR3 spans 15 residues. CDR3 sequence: CAISEPWEGQETQYF. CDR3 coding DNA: TGTGCCATCAGTGAGCCCTGGGAGGGCCAGGAGACCCAGTACTTC.

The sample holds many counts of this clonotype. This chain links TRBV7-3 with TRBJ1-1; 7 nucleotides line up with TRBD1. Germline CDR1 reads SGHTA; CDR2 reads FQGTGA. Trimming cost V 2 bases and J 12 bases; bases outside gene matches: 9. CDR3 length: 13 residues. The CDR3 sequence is CASSLERGQKTFF. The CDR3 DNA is TGTGCCAGCAGCTTAGAGAGGGGACAGAAAACTTTCTTT.

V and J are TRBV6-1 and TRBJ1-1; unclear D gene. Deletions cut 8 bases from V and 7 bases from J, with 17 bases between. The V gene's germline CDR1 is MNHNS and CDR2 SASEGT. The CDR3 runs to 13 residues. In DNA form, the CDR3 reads TGTGCCAGCGCACCGGGAAATTTCGGTGAAGCTTTCTTT. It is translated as CASAPGNFGEAFF.

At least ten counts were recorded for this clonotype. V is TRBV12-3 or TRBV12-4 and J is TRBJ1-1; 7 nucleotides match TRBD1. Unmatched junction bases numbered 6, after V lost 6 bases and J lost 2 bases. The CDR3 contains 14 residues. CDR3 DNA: TGTGCCAGCAGGGTGACAGGGATTAACACTGAAGCTTTCTTT. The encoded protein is CASRVTGINTEAFF.

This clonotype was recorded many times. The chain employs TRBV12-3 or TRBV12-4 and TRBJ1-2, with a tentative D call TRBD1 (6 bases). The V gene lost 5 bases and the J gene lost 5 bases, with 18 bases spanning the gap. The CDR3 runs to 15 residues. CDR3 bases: TGTGCCAGCAGTAGTCACGAGGGGGTAGGGTATGGCTACACCTTC. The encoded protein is CASSSHEGVGYGYTF.

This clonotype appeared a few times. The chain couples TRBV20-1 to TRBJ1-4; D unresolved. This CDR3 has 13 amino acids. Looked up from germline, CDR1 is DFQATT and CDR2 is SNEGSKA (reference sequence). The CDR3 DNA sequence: TGCAGCGCTCATTACGCTTCTAATGAAAAACTGTTTTTT. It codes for CSAHYASNEKLFF.

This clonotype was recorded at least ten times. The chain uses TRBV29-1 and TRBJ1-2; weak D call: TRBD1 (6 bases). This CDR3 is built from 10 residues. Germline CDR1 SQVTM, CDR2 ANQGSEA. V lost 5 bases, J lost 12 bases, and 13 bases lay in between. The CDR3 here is CSVWDNRHTF. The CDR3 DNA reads TGCAGCGTTTGGGACAATCGGCACACCTTC.

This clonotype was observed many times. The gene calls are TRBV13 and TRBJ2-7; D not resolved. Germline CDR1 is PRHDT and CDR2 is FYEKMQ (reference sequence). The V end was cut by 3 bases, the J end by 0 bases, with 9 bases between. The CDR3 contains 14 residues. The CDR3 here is CASSFYMSSYEQYV. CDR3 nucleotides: TGTGCCAGCAGCTTTTACATGAGCTCCTACGAGCAGTACGTC.

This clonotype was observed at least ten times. The CDR3 sequence: CAYAGQGAREQFF. The CDR3 DNA is TGTGCCTATGCCGGACAGGGGGCAAGGGAGCAGTTCTTC. The genes are TRBV7-9 and TRBJ2-1, with TRBD1 identical over 11 bases. V shed 11 bases and J 10 bases; nucleotides not matched to a gene: 10. The CDR3 has 13 amino acids. CDR1 is SEHNR, CDR2 FQNEAQ, per germline (reference sequence). Full variable domain (remainder filled in from reference TRBV7-9 and TRBJ2-1): DTGVSQNPRHKITKRGQNVTFRCDPISEHNRLYWYRQTLGQGPEFLTYFQNEAQLEKSRLLSDRFSAERPKGSFSTLEIQRTEQGDSAMYLCAYAGQGAREQFFGPGTRLTVL.

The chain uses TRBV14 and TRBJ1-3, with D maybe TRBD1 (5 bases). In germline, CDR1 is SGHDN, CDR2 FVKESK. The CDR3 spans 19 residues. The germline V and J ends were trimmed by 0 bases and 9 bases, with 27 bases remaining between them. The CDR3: CASSQDWDVRLGLEGTIYF. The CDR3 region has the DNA TGTGCCAGCAGCCAAGATTGGGACGTGCGGCTGGGACTGGAGGGCACCATATATTTT.

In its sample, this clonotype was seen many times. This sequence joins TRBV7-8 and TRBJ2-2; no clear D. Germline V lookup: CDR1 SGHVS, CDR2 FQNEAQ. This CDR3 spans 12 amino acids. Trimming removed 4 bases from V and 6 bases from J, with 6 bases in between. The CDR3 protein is CASSSPSGELFF. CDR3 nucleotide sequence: TGTGCCAGCAGCTCTCCGTCCGGGGAGCTGTTTTTT.

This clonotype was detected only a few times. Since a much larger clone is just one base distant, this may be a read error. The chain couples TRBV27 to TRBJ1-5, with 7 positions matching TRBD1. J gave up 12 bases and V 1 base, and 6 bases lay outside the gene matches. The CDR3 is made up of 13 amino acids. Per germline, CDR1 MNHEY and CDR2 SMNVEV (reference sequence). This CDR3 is CASSLWQGGIQHF. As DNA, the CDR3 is TGTGCCAGCAGTTTATGGCAGGGGGGGATCCAGCATTTT.

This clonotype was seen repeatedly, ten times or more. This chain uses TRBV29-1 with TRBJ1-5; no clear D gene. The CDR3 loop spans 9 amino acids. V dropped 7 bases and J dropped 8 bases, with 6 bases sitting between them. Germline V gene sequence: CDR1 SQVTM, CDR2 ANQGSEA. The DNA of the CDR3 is TGCAGCGCTGGGGAGCCCCAGCATTTT. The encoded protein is CSAGEPQHF.

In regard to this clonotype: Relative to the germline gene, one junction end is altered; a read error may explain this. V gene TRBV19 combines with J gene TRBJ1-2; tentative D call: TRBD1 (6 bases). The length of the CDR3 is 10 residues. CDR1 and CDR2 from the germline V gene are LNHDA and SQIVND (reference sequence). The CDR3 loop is CASGQGTPRF. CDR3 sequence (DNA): TGTGCCAGCGGGCAGGGGACACCCCGCTTC.

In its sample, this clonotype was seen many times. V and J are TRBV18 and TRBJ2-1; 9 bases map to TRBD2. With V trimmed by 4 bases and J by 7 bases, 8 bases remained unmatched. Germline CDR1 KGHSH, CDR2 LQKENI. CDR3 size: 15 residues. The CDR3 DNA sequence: TGTGCCAGCTCACTGCCCTTGACTAGCGGAAATGAGCAGTTCTTC. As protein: CASSLPLTSGNEQFF.

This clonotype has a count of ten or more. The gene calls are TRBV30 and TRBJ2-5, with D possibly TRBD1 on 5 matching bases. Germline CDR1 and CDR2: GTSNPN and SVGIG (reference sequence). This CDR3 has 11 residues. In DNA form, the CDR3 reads TGTGTCTGCAGGGTCCAAGAGACCCAGTACTTC. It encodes CVCRVQETQYF.

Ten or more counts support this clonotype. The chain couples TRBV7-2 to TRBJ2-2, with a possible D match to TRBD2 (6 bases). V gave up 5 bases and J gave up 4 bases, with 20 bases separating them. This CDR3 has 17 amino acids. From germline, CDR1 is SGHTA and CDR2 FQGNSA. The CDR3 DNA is TGTGCCAGCAGCCCCTCTAGGGCTAGCGTGGTCACCGGGGAGCTGTTTTTT. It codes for CASSPSRASVVTGELFF.

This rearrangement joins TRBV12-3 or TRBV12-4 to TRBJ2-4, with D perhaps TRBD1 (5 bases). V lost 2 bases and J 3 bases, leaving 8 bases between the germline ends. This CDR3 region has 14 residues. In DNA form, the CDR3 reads TGTGCCAGCAGTTTATCAGGGAACAAAAACATTCAGTACTTC. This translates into CASSLSGNKNIQYF.

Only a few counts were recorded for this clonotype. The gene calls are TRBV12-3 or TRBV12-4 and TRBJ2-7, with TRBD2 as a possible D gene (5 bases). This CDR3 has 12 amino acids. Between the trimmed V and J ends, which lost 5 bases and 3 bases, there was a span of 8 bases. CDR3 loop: CASSHGLYEQYF. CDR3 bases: TGTGCCAGCAGTCACGGACTCTACGAGCAGTACTTC.

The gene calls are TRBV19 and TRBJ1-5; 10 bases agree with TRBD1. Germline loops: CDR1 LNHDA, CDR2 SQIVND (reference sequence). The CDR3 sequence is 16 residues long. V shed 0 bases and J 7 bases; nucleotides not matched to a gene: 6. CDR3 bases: TGTGCCAGTAGTATAGAATGGTGGACAGGGGGGCAGCCCCAGCATTTT. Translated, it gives CASSIEWWTGGQPQHF.

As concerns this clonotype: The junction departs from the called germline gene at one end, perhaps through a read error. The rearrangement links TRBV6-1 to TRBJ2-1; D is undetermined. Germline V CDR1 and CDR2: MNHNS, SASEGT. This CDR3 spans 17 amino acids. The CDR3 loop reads CASSPSDDIPSHNEQFF. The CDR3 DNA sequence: TGTGCCAGCAGTCCTTCCGATGACATTCCCTCCCACAATGAGCAGTTCTTC.